The clone carrying this TCR beta chain was found a few times. The V and J ends lost 1 base and 2 bases respectively, with 6 bases between them. Germline V gives CDR1 LNHNV, CDR2 YYDKDF (reference sequence). This CDR3 contains 14 residues. This specimen belongs to a study of blood T cell repertoires in COVID-19. Whole-study context: Material from acute and convalescent COVID-19 was sourced from the United States, Italy and Spain. T cells, B-cell-depleted T cells, or PBMCs provided the cDNA or gDNA that served as material.

Per the original data handling: Reference gene primer amplification gave nucleated cell count estimates. Repertoires were generated with immunoSEQ multiplex PCR, while TCRdb's copy carries only in-frame clones and drops some. The DNA gave D and trimming, while V, J and clone size come from that table. This table has around 220,000 clones, under 90% appearing once. The rearrangement uses TRBV15 and TRBJ1-3; D remains ambiguous. The clonotype comes from a young man with active or convalescent COVID-19. What was sequenced was peripheral blood. CDR3 nucleotide sequence: TGTGCCACCAGCAGAGGTGGAGCTGGAAACACCATATATTTT. Residues: CATSRGGAGNTIYF.